This T cell receptor (beta chain) was sequenced for a study of post-analysis software for immune sequencing data. Study-level points and caveats: Same-batch preparations were strongly co-clustered by F measure. Among 5 or 6 TRBV segments more frequent in patients than controls were TRBV5-6, TRBV5-1 and TRBV20-1.

Of note for this clonotype: What it binds is unknown.

This CDR3 is 12 amino acids long. The germline CDR1 and CDR2 sequences are SGHNT and YENEEA. V was pared by 0 bases and J by 8 bases, with 8 bases between. Prepared libraries of TCR beta cDNA carried unique molecular identifiers. Each CDR3 protein is one row after TCRdb ran MiXCR on the PCR reads. The sample shows about 620,000 distinct CDR3 sequences, roughly 45% of them seen only once. The chain carries TRBV11-3 and TRBJ2-7; D ambiguous. Sequencing was carried out using blood. This sequence originates from a girl aged 10 to 17 with multiple sclerosis. CDR3: CASSLDGSQQYF. For the CDR3, the DNA is TGTGCCAGCAGCTTAGACGGGTCACAGCAGTACTTC.